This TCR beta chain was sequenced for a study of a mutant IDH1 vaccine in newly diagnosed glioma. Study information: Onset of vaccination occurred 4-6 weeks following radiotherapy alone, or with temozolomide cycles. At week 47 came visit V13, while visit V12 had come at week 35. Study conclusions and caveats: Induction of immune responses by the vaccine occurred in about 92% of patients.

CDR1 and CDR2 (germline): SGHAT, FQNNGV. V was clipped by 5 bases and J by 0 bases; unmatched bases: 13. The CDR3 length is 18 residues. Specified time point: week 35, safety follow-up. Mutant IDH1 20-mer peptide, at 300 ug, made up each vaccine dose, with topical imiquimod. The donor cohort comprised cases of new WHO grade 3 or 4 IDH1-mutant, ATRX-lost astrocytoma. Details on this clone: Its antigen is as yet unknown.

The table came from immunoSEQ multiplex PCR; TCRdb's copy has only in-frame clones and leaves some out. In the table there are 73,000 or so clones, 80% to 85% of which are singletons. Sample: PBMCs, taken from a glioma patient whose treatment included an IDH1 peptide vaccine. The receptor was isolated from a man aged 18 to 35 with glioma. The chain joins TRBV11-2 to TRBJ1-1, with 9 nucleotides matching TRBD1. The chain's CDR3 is CASSRSPGTGTMNTEAFF. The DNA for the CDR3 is TGTGCCAGCAGCAGGTCGCCCGGGACAGGGACCATGAACACTGAAGCTTTCTTT.